This T cell receptor (beta chain) appears in the sequencing data of a study of T cells in Graves' hyperthyroidism and ophthalmopathy (dated by TCRdb to the late 2010s). At the level of the whole study: Peripheral blood samples were taken at the time of initial diagnosis, prior to any treatment. The paper reports TCR Vbeta CDR3 sequencing of 135 peripheral blood samples: around 45 ophthalmopathy, over 70 hyperthyroidism and 17 progressor patients. Thyroid tissue and blood T-cell repertoires from over 5 Graves' hyperthyroidism patients were also compared in the study. To identify TCR V-J signatures that set the groups apart, the researchers used a discovery cohort of 100 patients, made up of under 50 with Graves' ophthalmopathy and 57 with stable Graves' hyperthyroidism. For training and testing, the approximately 97 patients in the discovery cohort were randomly divided in a 7:3 ratio. Once sampling was done, hyperthyroidism patients were given methimazole at a starting dose of 30 mg daily, whereas ophthalmopathy patients were given high-dose intravenous methylprednisolone. Prospective prediction of ophthalmopathy was tested in an independent validation cohort of about 19 hyperthyroidism patients and 15 to 17 patients who later progressed to ophthalmopathy.

Ophthalmopathy patients had moderately to severely active disease, Clinical Activity Score of at least 3, NOSPECS grade of at least 4, and duration under 3 months. Patients with uncontrolled infections, other autoimmune diseases, pregnancy or lactation were excluded. Diagnoses were established on the basis of clinical symptoms, serum thyroxine and TRAb, thyroid ultrasound, and orbital computed tomography. PBMCs were separated from roughly 10 ml of fresh peripheral blood using Ficoll-Paque density gradient centrifugation. Trizol reagent was used to extract total RNA, and RNA quality was then checked on an Agilent 2100 Bioanalyzer. With regard to this clonotype: No antigen is known for it. Qualities for individual bases were not recorded, and no much larger clone is one base off.

The germline V gene provides CDR1 MGHRA and CDR2 YSYEKL. The CDR3 sequence holds 15 residues, the cysteine and phenylalanine included. Only CDR3 DNA is held: 45 bases, read in frame from base 1. At the junction V is shortened by 1 base and J by 4 bases, with 13 bases in between. The study at large found these results: No statistical method was used to fix the sample size in advance, and group allocation was not hidden from the investigators. In validation, the model predicted progression to ophthalmopathy a median of about 5.9 months before onset, with approximately 70% sensitivity and 72.22% specificity. Ophthalmopathy was separated from stable hyperthyroidism by a 13 V-J signature model, with around 90% sensitivity and roughly 81% specificity obtained in cross-validation and 80%/75% obtained in testing. Most expanded thyroid clonotypes (frequency above 0.001) were also detected in blood, a finding suggesting that blood repertoires may reflect thyroid immune responses.

The TCR beta CDR3 regions were amplified from RNA transcripts. The first round of RT-PCR for the TCR CDR3 was performed with the HTBI primer set and the Qiagen OneStep RT-PCR kit. Libraries were constructed in a second round of multiplex PCR, after which size selection and purification were performed. Sequencing of the libraries was done on an Illumina HiSeq2000 using paired-end 100 bp reads. Processing in the source paper ran as follows. SOAPnuke was used to process the raw data, with reads discarded if the reads contained adapters or uncalled bases, had a mean Phred below 15, or lacked an exact constant-primer or identifier match. High-quality paired reads were merged with COPE v1.2.5, and unique nucleotide sequences were defined as clonotypes. Clonotypes were aligned to IMGT TRBV, TRBD and TRBJ reference segments using MiTCR v1.1. The analysis included only V-J combinations with a frequency above 0.0001, which together covered over 98% of the repertoires. A TCS score was defined as the ratio of F50 (clonal expansion) to E x V (chaos), with BLOSUM62-based TCRdist applied between CDR3 peptides within each V-J. Welch's t-statistics and random forest reduced around 550 V-J features to 10 to 15, which were used in a naive Bayes classifier (R e1071). The similarity between thyroid and blood repertoires was quantified using the Morisita-Horn index. In TCRdb, the public reads were trimmed at Q25 with fastp and aligned with MiXCR, with productive beta chains retained. Each entry is one CDR3 protein sequence, shown with its most common DNA and genes. The V and J calls and clone size are TCRdb's, not the authors'. The sample has fewer than 650,000 distinct CDR3 sequences on record, about 15% of them singletons. Together, the top ten hold 3.5% to 4.5% of the sample.

The TCR sequence derives from a woman in her thirties or forties with Graves' ophthalmopathy. Material for sequencing was blood. The chain links TRBV4-1 with TRBJ1-2, with the identity of the D gene unclear. The CDR3 protein is CASSQGSQDLYGYTF. The nucleotide sequence reads as follows: TGCGCCAGCAGCCAAGGCTCTCAGGACCTCTATGGCTACACCTTC.